The clone carrying this TCR beta chain has just a few counts. Its antigen is currently unknown. Germline and junction disagree at one end, which may indicate a read error. This sample is drawn from a study of early T cells in non-severe SARS-CoV-2 infection. Overall study results and limits: The study's VDJdb matching favored anti-spike CD8 responses and missed private and CD4 specificities.

TCRdb reanalysed the 5' RACE reads using MiXCR and keeps one entry per CDR3 protein. The table has 35,000 to 40,000 distinct CDR3 sequences, about 9.3% seen once. The TCR originated in an adult who was a healthcare worker with PCR-confirmed SARS-CoV-2 infection or an uninfected control (not recorded which). What was sequenced was whole blood.

CDR3 sequence reads: CASRLAGRNTGELFF. In nucleotides, the CDR3 is TGTGCCAGCAGATTAGCGGGGCGTAACACCGGGGAGCTGTTTTTT. The chain joins TRBV11-2 to TRBJ2-2, with 8 bases lining up with TRBD2. Germline V gene data show CDR1 as SGHAT and CDR2 as FQNNGV. The CDR3 consists of 15 residues.